This T cell receptor beta chain derives from a study of cytomegalovirus exposure and HLA in healthy donors. The PCR made use of 60 Vbeta and 13 Jbeta primers. In the source study's methods: An analysis performed later counted 81 million or so unique TCR beta chains (roughly 9.9 million of them shared). TCRdb's copy holds only in-frame clones and misses some; the assay was immunoSEQ multiplex PCR. V, J and clone size are those of that table, while D and trimming were read from the DNA. The sample has some 80,000 clones, under 80% seen once; the top ten hold around 1.5%. Note on this clone: Its antigen is unknown.

Overall study findings and caveats: Accounts indicate the classifier identified cytomegalovirus status with strong specificity and sensitivity.

Regarding donors, all were healthy bone marrow donors. Donors counted as nominally healthy when sampled, yet unrecorded immune exposures were likely. Trimming pared 6 bases from V and 5 bases from J, leaving 25 bases between. This CDR3 has 17 residues. CDR1 and CDR2 (germline): MGHDK, SYGVNS. This clonotype was sampled from a man aged 40-49 years in good health and CMV-seronegative. The V and J genes are TRBV25-1 and TRBJ1-1; a possible D gene is TRBD1 (6 bases). The material sequenced was PBMCs. CDR3 protein: CASRGQGREGGRTEAFF. The CDR3 nucleotides read TGTGCCAGCAGGGGCCAGGGGCGTGAGGGGGGGCGGACTGAAGCTTTCTTT.